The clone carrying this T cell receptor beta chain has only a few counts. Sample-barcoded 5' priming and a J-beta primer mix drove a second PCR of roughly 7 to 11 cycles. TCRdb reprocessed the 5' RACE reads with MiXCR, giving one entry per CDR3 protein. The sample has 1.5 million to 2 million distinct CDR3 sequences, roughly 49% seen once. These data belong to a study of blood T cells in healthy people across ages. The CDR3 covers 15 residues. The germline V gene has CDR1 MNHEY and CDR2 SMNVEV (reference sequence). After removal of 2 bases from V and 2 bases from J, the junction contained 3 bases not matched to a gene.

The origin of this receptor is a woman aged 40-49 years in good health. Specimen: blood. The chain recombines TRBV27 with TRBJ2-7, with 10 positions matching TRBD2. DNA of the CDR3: TGTGCCAGCAGTTTAAGCGGGGGGGCCGCCTACGAGCAGTACTTC. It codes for CASSLSGGAAYEQYF.